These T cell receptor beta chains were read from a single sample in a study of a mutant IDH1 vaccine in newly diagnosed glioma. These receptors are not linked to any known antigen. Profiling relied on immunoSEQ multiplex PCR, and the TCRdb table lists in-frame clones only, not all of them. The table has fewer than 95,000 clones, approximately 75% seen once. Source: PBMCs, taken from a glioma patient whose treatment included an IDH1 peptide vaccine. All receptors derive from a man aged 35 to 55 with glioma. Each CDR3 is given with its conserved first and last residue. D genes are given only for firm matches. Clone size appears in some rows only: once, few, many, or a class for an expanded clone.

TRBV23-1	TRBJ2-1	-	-	CASSQSGNNEQFF	TGCGCCAGCAGTCAATCAGGGAATAATGAGCAGTTCTTC
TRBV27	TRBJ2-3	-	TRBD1	CASSTGQGFPTDTQYF	TGTGCCAGCAGTACGGGACAGGGGTTTCCCACAGATACGCAGTATTTT
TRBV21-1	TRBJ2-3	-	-	CASSKGLTDTQYF	TGTGCCAGCAGCAAAGGGCTAACAGATACGCAGTATTTT
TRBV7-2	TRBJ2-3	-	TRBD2	CASSSLLGGGDTQYF	TGTGCCAGCAGCTCCCTTTTGGGGGGGGGAGATACGCAGTATTTT
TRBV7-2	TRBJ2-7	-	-	CASSIPPYEQYF	TGTGCCAGCAGCATCCCCCCCTACGAGCAGTACTTC
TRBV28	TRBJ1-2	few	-	CASRDNYGYTF	TGTGCCAGCAGGGACAACTATGGCTACACCTTC
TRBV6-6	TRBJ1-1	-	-	CASSVPPGTRAEAFF	TGTGCCAGCAGTGTGCCCCCTGGGACAAGGGCTGAAGCTTTCTTT
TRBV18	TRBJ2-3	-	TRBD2	CASSPLPGTSGRAILGDTQYF	TGTGCCAGCTCACCCCTACCCGGGACTAGCGGGAGGGCCATTCTTGGAGATACGCAGTATTTT
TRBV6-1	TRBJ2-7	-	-	CASNGWDEQYF	TGTGCCAGCAACGGTTGGGACGAGCAGTACTTC
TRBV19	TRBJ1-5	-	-	CASNRQVNQPQHF	TGTGCCAGTAATCGACAGGTAAATCAGCCCCAGCATTTT
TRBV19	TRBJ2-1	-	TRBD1	CASKPDRSSYNEQFF	TGTGCCAGTAAGCCGGACAGGAGCTCCTACAATGAGCAGTTCTTC
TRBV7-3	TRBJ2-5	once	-	CASSLSGRGTQYF	TGTGCCAGCAGCTTATCTGGCCGCGGGACCCAGTACTTC
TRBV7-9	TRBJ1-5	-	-	CASSLADQPQHF	TGTGCCAGCAGCTTAGCTGATCAGCCCCAGCATTTT
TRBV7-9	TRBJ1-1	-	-	CASSPDGMNTEAFF	TGTGCCAGCAGTCCGGACGGAATGAACACTGAAGCTTTCTTT
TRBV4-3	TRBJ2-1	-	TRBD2	CASSQGLAGGREQFF	TGCGCCAGCAGCCAAGGACTAGCGGGAGGACGTGAGCAGTTCTTC
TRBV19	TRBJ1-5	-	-	CASSIRGDQPQHF	TGTGCCAGTAGTATACGGGGGGATCAGCCCCAGCATTTT
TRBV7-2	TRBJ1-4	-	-	CASSLTVSATNEKLFF	TGTGCCAGCAGCTTAACGGTGTCGGCAACTAATGAAAAACTGTTTTTT
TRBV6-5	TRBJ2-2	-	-	CASRRDFNTGELFF	TGTGCCAGCAGGCGGGACTTCAACACCGGGGAGCTGTTTTTT
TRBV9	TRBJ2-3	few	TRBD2	CASSARGVDTDTQYF	TGTGCCAGCAGCGCCCGGGGGGTGGACACAGATACGCAGTATTTT
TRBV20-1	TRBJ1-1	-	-	CSAKRNTEAFF	TGCAGTGCGAAGAGGAACACTGAAGCTTTCTTT
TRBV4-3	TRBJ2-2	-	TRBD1	CASSQLPLTGDGTGELFF	TGCGCCAGCAGCCAACTACCCCTGACAGGGGACGGTACCGGGGAGCTGTTTTTT
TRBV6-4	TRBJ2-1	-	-	CASSENGVVQFF	TGTGCCAGCAGTGAGAACGGGGTGGTGCAGTTCTTC
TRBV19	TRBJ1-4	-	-	CASSNQGGRRDEKLFF	TGTGCCAGTAGTAACCAGGGAGGACGTCGGGATGAAAAACTGTTTTTT
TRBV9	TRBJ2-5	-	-	CASSVLGVEAQETQYF	TGTGCCAGCAGCGTACTCGGGGTGGAAGCCCAAGAGACCCAGTACTTC
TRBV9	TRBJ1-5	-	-	CASSVTGNRNQPQHF	TGTGCCAGCAGCGTTACCGGGAATCGCAATCAGCCCCAGCATTTT
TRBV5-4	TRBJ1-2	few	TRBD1	CASSLPGTGGYGYTF	TGTGCCAGCAGCTTACCCGGGACAGGGGGGTATGGCTACACCTTC
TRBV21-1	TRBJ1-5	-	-	CASSRRDRDNQPQHF	TGTGCCAGCAGCAGACGGGACAGGGATAATCAGCCCCAGCATTTT
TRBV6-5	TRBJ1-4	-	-	CAGSYFETARRGKLFF	TGTGCCGGCAGTTACTTCGAGACAGCAAGAAGGGGAAAACTGTTTTTT
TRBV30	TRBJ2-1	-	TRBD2	CACLIAGDYNEQFF	TGTGCCTGCCTTATAGCGGGAGACTACAATGAGCAGTTCTTC
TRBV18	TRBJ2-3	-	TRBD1	CASSPRPGQGWPDTQYF	TGTGCCAGCTCACCACGCCCGGGACAGGGGTGGCCAGATACGCAGTATTTT
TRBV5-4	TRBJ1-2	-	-	CASSLESGYNGYTF	TGTGCCAGCAGCTTGGAATCGGGGTACAATGGCTACACCTTC
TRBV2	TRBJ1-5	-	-	CASSDGELQPQHF	TGTGCCAGCAGTGACGGGGAGTTGCAGCCCCAGCATTTT